This passage covers 16 T cell receptor beta chains from one sample sequenced in a study of OX40 agonist ivuxolimab in advanced cancers. The table came from immunoSEQ multiplex PCR; TCRdb's copy has only in-frame clones and leaves some out. The repertoire holds tens of thousands of clones, with over 65% as singletons. The starting material was CD4+ or CD8+ T cells sorted from blood, obtained in a trial of the OX40 agonist ivuxolimab. The origin of the receptors is an adult with an advanced solid tumor such as melanoma, head and neck, liver or kidney cancer.

The rearrangement joins TRBV9 to TRBJ1-4; 7 bases match TRBD1. Germline CDR1 SGDLS, CDR2 YYNGEE. The J segment lost 8 bases and the V segment lost 2 bases, leaving 6 bases of the junction unmatched. The CDR3 length is 14 residues. CDR3 DNA: TGTGCCAGCAGCGTGTCGGGACAGCTCGAAAAACTGTTTTTT. Amino acids: CASSVSGQLEKLFF.

The chain couples TRBV6-5 to TRBJ1-4; D uncertain. The CDR3 sequence is 16 residues long. Germline V CDR1 and CDR2: MNHEY, SVGAGI. V lost 0 bases to trimming and J lost 0 bases, with 8 bases between them. CDR3 sequence reads: CASSYSRQATNEKLFF. The DNA for the CDR3 is TGTGCCAGCAGTTACTCGAGGCAGGCAACTAATGAAAAACTGTTTTTT.

The chain combines TRBV10-3 with TRBJ2-7; 8 positions match TRBD1. Looked up from germline, CDR1 is ENHRY and CDR2 is SYGVKD. The trim removed 4 bases at V and 4 bases at J, leaving 6 bases unmatched. The CDR3 contains 14 residues. The chain's CDR3 is CAISVDRDLYEQYF. The DNA of the CDR3 is TGTGCCATCAGTGTGGACAGGGACCTATACGAGCAGTACTTC.

The rearrangement links TRBV29-1 to TRBJ2-3; D might be TRBD1 (6 bases). Trimming shortened V by 4 bases and J by 1 base, and 12 bases separated the two germline ends. CDR3 size: 14 residues. Germline lookup yields CDR1 SQVTM and CDR2 ANQGSEA. In nucleotides, the CDR3 is TGCAGCGTTGTCTCGGACAGAGGCACAGATACGCAGTATTTT. Translation gives CSVVSDRGTDTQYF.

The V gene is TRBV9, the J gene TRBJ2-3; possibly TRBD2 for D (6 bases). V lost 0 bases, J lost 1 base, and 15 bases lay in between. Germline V CDR1 and CDR2: SGDLS, YYNGEE. This CDR3 region has 17 residues. The CDR3 DNA sequence: TGTGCCAGCAGCGTAGCTACAGGAGGGTCAGGCACAGATACGCAGTATTTT. Translating it yields CASSVATGGSGTDTQYF.

The chain links TRBV6-5 to TRBJ1-1; the match to TRBD1 covers 8 bases. Germline V CDR1 and CDR2: MNHEY, SVGAGI. This CDR3 has 15 amino acids. Unmatched junction bases numbered 12, after V lost 5 bases and J lost 7 bases. The DNA for the CDR3 is TGTGCCAGCAGTCCGAATCATCTCGGACAGGGTGAAGCTTTCTTT. It specifies CASSPNHLGQGEAFF.

The chain carries TRBV11-2 and TRBJ1-1, with TRBD1 matching 8 bases. This CDR3 region has 13 residues. From germline, CDR1 is SGHAT and CDR2 FQNNGV. Trimming cost V 5 bases and J 3 bases; bases outside gene matches: 2. The CDR3 loop is CASSPDRDTEAFF. The CDR3 DNA is TGTGCCAGCAGCCCGGACAGGGACACTGAAGCTTTCTTT.

The rearrangement links TRBV7-9 to TRBJ2-1, with a weak D call TRBD1 (5 bases). V lost 2 bases and J 2 bases, leaving 10 bases between the germline ends. There are 15 residues in the CDR3. Germline CDR1 is SEHNR and CDR2 is FQNEAQ (reference sequence). Written as DNA, the CDR3 is TGTGCCAGCAGCTTAAGGGGTATCGCCTACAATGAGCAGTTCTTC. Its protein product is CASSLRGIAYNEQFF.

The V and J genes are TRBV6-5 and TRBJ1-3; the D is unclear. V was pared by 0 bases and J by 0 bases, with 6 bases between. The CDR3 has 15 residues. Germline V gives CDR1 MNHEY, CDR2 SVGAGI. CDR3 amino acids: CASSYSGSSGNTIYF. The CDR3 DNA sequence: TGTGCCAGCAGTTACTCAGGCAGCTCTGGAAACACCATATATTTT.

The V and J genes are TRBV11-2 and TRBJ2-3; 7 bases fit TRBD2. This CDR3 has 13 amino acids. CDR1 and CDR2 (germline): SGHAT, FQNNGV. V shed 5 bases and J 4 bases; nucleotides not matched to a gene: 3. The CDR3 here is CASSGGGADTQYF. The CDR3 bases are TGTGCCAGCAGCGGGGGAGGGGCAGATACGCAGTATTTT.

The chain couples TRBV21-1 to TRBJ2-7; TRBD2 is taken as the D call from the table, unchecked against the DNA. TRBV21-1 is given as a pseudogene. The CDR3 consists of 17 residues. CDR3 sequence reads: CASSSEGTSPFADEQYF. The CDR3 bases are TGTGCCAGCAGCTCAGAGGGAACTAGCCCCTTCGCGGACGAGCAGTACTTC.

This sequence joins TRBV5-1 and TRBJ2-1; 10 bases align to TRBD1. Germline CDR1 and CDR2: SGHRS and YFSETQ. V lost 4 bases to trimming and J lost 6 bases; unmatched junction nucleotides: 13. The length of the CDR3 is 17 residues. In nucleotides, the CDR3 is TGCGCCAGCAGCCTAGGGGACAGGGGCTCTAGCCGCAATGAGCAGTTCTTC. It encodes CASSLGDRGSSRNEQFF.

The chain recombines TRBV19 with TRBJ1-1; 8 bases are a match to TRBD1. With 10 bases clipped from V and 1 base from J, the junction kept 5 bases outside the gene matches. This CDR3 is 13 amino acids long. Looked up from germline, CDR1 is LNHDA and CDR2 is SQIVND (reference sequence). The CDR3 spells CATRDRRNTEAFF. The CDR3 DNA reads TGTGCCACCAGGGACAGGCGGAACACTGAAGCTTTCTTT. The full variable domain, with the rest looked up from reference TRBV19 and TRBJ1-1, is DGGITQSPKYLFRKEGQNVTLSCEQNLNHDAMYWYRQDPGQGLRLIYYSQIVNDFQKGDIAEGYSVSREKKESFPLTVTSAQKNPTAFYLCATRDRRNTEAFFGQGTRLTVV.

This chain links TRBV7-3 with TRBJ2-3; 8 bases fit TRBD1. Trimming at V came to 6 bases and at J to 2 bases, leaving 10 bases not matched to a gene. This CDR3 comprises 16 residues. Germline V gives CDR1 SGHTA, CDR2 FQGTGA. The DNA of the CDR3 is TGTGCCAGCAGGAAACAACAGGGGGAGGACACAGATACGCAGTATTTT. Translated: CASRKQQGEDTDTQYF.

The gene calls are TRBV7-2 and TRBJ1-2, with D possibly TRBD1 on 5 matching bases. Germline lookup yields CDR1 SGHTA and CDR2 FQGNSA. Trimming took 0 bases from V and 6 from J, leaving 14 bases between them. This CDR3 is 15 amino acids long. CDR3 residues: CASSLAGGAGDGYTF. Written as DNA, the CDR3 is TGTGCCAGCAGCTTAGCCGGTGGGGCCGGGGATGGCTACACCTTC.

This clone has a single count. The CDR3 sequence: CASSPGQTTAGYTF. The CDR3 DNA reads TGTGCCAGCAGCCCAGGACAGACGACTGCTGGCTACACCTTC. The chain employs TRBV7-9 and TRBJ1-2, with D tentatively TRBD1 (6 bases). V was trimmed by 5 bases and J by 7 bases, leaving 17 bases between them. This CDR3 spans 14 amino acids. Germline loops: CDR1 SEHNR, CDR2 FQNEAQ (reference sequence).